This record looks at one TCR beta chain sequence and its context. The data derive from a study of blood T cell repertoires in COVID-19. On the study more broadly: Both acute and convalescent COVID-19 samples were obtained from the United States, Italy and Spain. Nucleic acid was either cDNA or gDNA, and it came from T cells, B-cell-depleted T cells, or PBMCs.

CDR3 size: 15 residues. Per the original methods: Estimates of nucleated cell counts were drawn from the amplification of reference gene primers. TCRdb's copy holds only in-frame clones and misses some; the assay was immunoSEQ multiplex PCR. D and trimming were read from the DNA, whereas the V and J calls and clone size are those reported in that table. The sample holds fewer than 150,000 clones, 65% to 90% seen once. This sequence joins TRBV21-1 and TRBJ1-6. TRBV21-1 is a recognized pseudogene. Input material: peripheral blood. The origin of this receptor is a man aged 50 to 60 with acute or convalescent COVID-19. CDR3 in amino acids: CASASLSSYNSPLHF. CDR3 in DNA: TGTGCCAGCGCGAGCCTTTCGTCCTATAATTCACCCCTCCACTTT.